A single sample gave rise to the 31 T cell receptor beta chains below, sequenced in a study of cytomegalovirus exposure and HLA in healthy donors. A multiplex PCR was run with 60 Vbeta primers and 13 Jbeta primers. Method: immunoSEQ multiplex PCR; TCRdb's copy keeps in-frame clones and lacks some. The sample contains 150,000 to 200,000 clones, about 81% of which appear only once. The sample comprised PBMCs. Receptors originate from a woman under 40 in good health and CMV-seronegative.

The rearrangement links TRBV4-3 to TRBJ2-1; the match to TRBD1 covers 9 bases. Germline assignment: CDR1 LGHNA and CDR2 YSLEER. CDR3 length: 15 residues. V lost 4 bases and J lost 4; bases outside the gene matches: 5. The DNA of the CDR3 is TGCGCCAGCAGCCTGGACAGGGGAGGATACAATGAGCAGTTCTTC. Amino acid sequence: CASSLDRGGYNEQFF.

This sequence joins TRBV7-3 and TRBJ2-7; weak D call: TRBD2 (5 bases). V was clipped by 4 bases and J by 6 bases, with 19 bases between them. From germline, CDR1 is SGHTA and CDR2 FQGTGA. The length of the CDR3 is 15 residues. The CDR3: CASSSIPGKRGEQYF. The CDR3, as DNA: TGTGCCAGCAGCTCTATTCCCGGGAAACGCGGCGAGCAGTACTTC.

This clone was recorded a few times. The V gene is TRBV5-6, the J gene TRBJ2-7; TRBD1 matches at 9 bases. The CDR3 length is 16 residues. V was clipped by 0 bases and J by 7 bases; unmatched bases: 11. Germline loops: CDR1 SGHDT, CDR2 YYEEEE. The CDR3 loop is CASSLDGGDRAEEQYF. The CDR3 DNA sequence: TGTGCCAGCAGCTTGGACGGTGGGGACAGGGCAGAGGAGCAGTACTTC.

The rearrangement joins TRBV7-2 to TRBJ2-3; 7 bases agree with TRBD2. Germline CDR1 reads SGHTA; CDR2 reads FQGNSA. The CDR3 has 15 amino acids. V was pared by 0 bases and J by 1 base, with 1 base of the junction left unmatched. The CDR3 DNA reads TGTGCCAGCAGCTTAGCTGCGGGGGGCACAGATACGCAGTATTTT. Translating it yields CASSLAAGGTDTQYF.

The table lists this clone with a few counts. Its ends do not fully match the called genes, so a read error is possible. J is TRBJ1-4 and V is TRBV30; D is unresolved. CDR1 is GTSNPN, CDR2 SVGIG, per germline (reference sequence). This CDR3 spans 13 amino acids. This CDR3 reads CAWASRRFPKIHF. The CDR3, as DNA: TGTGCCTGGGCATCGAGGAGGTTTCCAAAAATCCACTTT.

This chain connects TRBV6-1 to TRBJ2-1; TRBD1 agrees at 7 bases. V was pared by 2 bases and J by 5 bases, with 6 bases of the junction left unmatched. CDR1 is MNHNS, CDR2 SASEGT, per germline. The CDR3 is made up of 15 amino acids. CDR3: CASSEMGTVHNEQFF. The CDR3 DNA reads TGTGCCAGCAGTGAAATGGGGACAGTACACAATGAGCAGTTCTTC.

The chain couples TRBV11-2 to TRBJ2-4; 8 bases fit TRBD1. CDR1 and CDR2 (germline): SGHAT, FQNNGV. CDR3 size: 16 residues. The junction had 5 bases not matched to a gene; V was cut back by 4 bases and J by 0 bases. The CDR3 protein is CASSSGQGLAKNIQYF. The CDR3 bases are TGTGCCAGCAGCTCCGGACAGGGCCTAGCCAAAAACATTCAGTACTTC.

This rearrangement joins TRBV21-1 to TRBJ1-5; TRBD1 reflects the table's D call only, with no check against the DNA. TRBV21-1 is assigned pseudogene status. The CDR3 covers 15 residues. CDR3 coding DNA: TGTGCCAGCAGCAAACGGAACACAGGGTGCCAGCCCCAGCATTTT. Its protein product is CASSKRNTGCQPQHF.

In this sample, this clone turned up once. The chain carries TRBV9 and TRBJ2-1; 7 bases map to TRBD1. The germline CDR1 and CDR2 sequences are SGDLS and YYNGEE. CDR3 size: 15 residues. Trimming at V came to 4 bases and at J to 3 bases, leaving 7 bases not matched to a gene. CDR3 DNA sequence: TGTGCCAGCAGCCCAAGACAGGGAAGCTACAATGAGCAGTTCTTC. This translates into CASSPRQGSYNEQFF.

The chain employs TRBV7-8 and TRBJ2-5; D is ambiguous. The germline gives CDR1 SGHVS, CDR2 FQNEAQ. CDR3 length: 16 residues. The germline V and J ends were trimmed by 2 bases and 1 base, with 14 bases remaining between them. CDR3 in DNA: TGTGCCAGCAGCTTACTCCCGGTGAGGTCCCAAGAGACCCAGTACTTC. Encoded protein: CASSLLPVRSQETQYF.

The rearrangement uses TRBV27 and TRBJ2-3; 12 nucleotides line up with TRBD2. The CDR3 runs 16 residues. Germline V CDR1 and CDR2: MNHEY, SMNVEV (reference sequence). With 3 bases clipped from V and 6 bases from J, the junction kept 7 bases outside the gene matches. The CDR3 region has the DNA TGTGCCAGCAGTTTCCGGCTAGCGGGGGGGCTTGATACGCAGTATTTT. This encodes CASSFRLAGGLDTQYF.

The rearrangement links TRBV7-2 to TRBJ2-5; D unresolved. The CDR3 contains 12 residues. Per germline, CDR1 SGHTA and CDR2 FQGNSA. With 6 bases removed from V and 4 bases from J, the gap between germline ends came to 9 bases. The CDR3 DNA is TGTGCCAGCAGAGATCCGGGAGAGACCCAGTACTTC. This gives the protein CASRDPGETQYF.

The genes are TRBV5-6 and TRBJ1-4; D may be TRBD1 (5 bases). This CDR3 comprises 14 residues. Trimming pared 7 bases from V and 8 bases from J, leaving 18 bases between. The germline V gene encodes CDR1 SGHDT and CDR2 YYEEEE. The CDR3 coding sequence is TGTGCCAGCGGCGATGGGCAGGGAGGGGAAAAACTGTTTTTT. Its protein is CASGDGQGGEKLFF.

The chain is built from TRBV28 and TRBJ1-2; 9 nucleotides align to TRBD1. Trimming took 5 bases from V and 1 from J; bases not matched to a gene: 5. The CDR3 has 15 residues. CDR1 is MDHEN, CDR2 SYDVKM, per germline. CDR3 DNA: TGTGCCAGCAGTATCCTGGGACAGGGTAACTATGGCTACACCTTC. As protein: CASSILGQGNYGYTF.

V and J are TRBV11-3 and TRBJ2-3; TRBD1 aligns across 9 bases. Per the germline V gene, CDR1 is SGHNT and CDR2 is YENEEA. V was pared by 4 bases and J by 5 bases, with 13 bases of the junction left unmatched. The CDR3 extends over 17 amino acids. The CDR3 DNA follows: TGTGCCAGCAGCTCGGGGAACCGACAGGGGGTTCAAGATACGCAGTATTTT. It specifies CASSSGNRQGVQDTQYF.

J is TRBJ2-2 and V is TRBV4-2; 13 nucleotides align to TRBD2. Germline loops: CDR1 LGHNA, CDR2 YNFKEQ. Losses at the gene ends were 2 bases for V and 0 bases for J; bases not matched to a gene: 3. CDR3 size: 18 residues. CDR3 sequence (DNA): TGTGCCAGCAGCCAAAACGGACTAGCGGGAGCGAACACCGGGGAGCTGTTTTTT. This gives the protein CASSQNGLAGANTGELFF.

This chain joins TRBV5-1 and TRBJ1-2; 12 nucleotides align to TRBD1. The CDR3 extends over 15 amino acids. J lost 4 bases, V lost 4 bases, and 5 bases had no gene match. Germline-derived CDR1 and CDR2 are SGHRS and YFSETQ. The CDR3 spells CASSTGTGGSYGYTF. Here the CDR3 DNA reads TGCGCCAGCAGCACCGGGACAGGGGGCTCCTATGGCTACACCTTC.

The J gene is TRBJ1-2, the V gene TRBV18; tentative D call: TRBD1 (5 bases). With 3 bases removed from V and 2 bases from J, the gap between germline ends came to 16 bases. The germline CDR1 and CDR2 sequences are KGHSH and LQKENI. The CDR3 has 16 residues. CDR3 in DNA: TGTGCCAGCTCACCCTCACCGTCCCCAGGGAACTATGGCTACACCTTC. It is translated as CASSPSPSPGNYGYTF. Supplemented by reference TRBV18 and TRBJ1-2, the full variable domain reads NAGVMQNPRHLVRRRGQEARLRCSPMKGHSHVYWYRQLPEEGLKFMVYLQKENIIDESGMPKERFSAEFPKEGPSILRIQQVVRGDSAAYFCASSPSPSPGNYGYTFGSGTRLTVV.

V usage is TRBV9 and J usage is TRBJ1-2, with 7 bases identical to TRBD1. After removal of 6 bases from V and 2 bases from J, the junction contained 7 bases not matched to a gene. The CDR3 contains 14 residues. Germline CDR1 is SGDLS and CDR2 is YYNGEE. The DNA for the CDR3 is TGTGCCAGCACCCCAGGGGGGCCCAACTATGGCTACACCTTC. As protein: CASTPGGPNYGYTF. Together with reference TRBV9 and TRBJ1-2, the CDR3 gives the full variable domain: DSGVTQTPKHLITATGQRVTLRCSPRSGDLSVYWYQQSLDQGLQFLIQYYNGEERAKGNILERFSAQQFPDLHSELNLSSLELGDSALYFCASTPGGPNYGYTFGSGTRLTVV.

This clone has a handful of counts. The chain employs TRBV6-6 and TRBJ2-7, with 8 bases matching TRBD1. After removal of 4 bases from V and 0 bases from J, the junction contained 2 bases not matched to a gene. The CDR3 contains 14 residues. Germline V gene lookup returns CDR1 MNHNY and CDR2 SVGAGI (reference sequence). CDR3 nucleotide sequence: TGTGCCAGCAGTTCCGGACAGGGCTCCTACGAGCAGTACTTC. This encodes CASSSGQGSYEQYF.

The chain joins TRBV5-1 to TRBJ1-3; D not resolved. Germline-derived CDR1 and CDR2 are SGHRS and YFSETQ. The V gene lost 4 bases and the J gene lost 0 bases, with 8 bases spanning the gap. The CDR3 sequence is 14 residues long. This CDR3 reads CASSPVFSGNTIYF. DNA of the CDR3: TGCGCCAGCAGCCCGGTCTTCTCTGGAAACACCATATATTTT.

This clone occurred once. V and J are TRBV7-8 and TRBJ1-5; no firm D call. Trimming shortened V by 2 bases and J by 4 bases, and 12 bases separated the two germline ends. The germline gives CDR1 SGHVS, CDR2 FQNEAQ. CDR3 size: 15 residues. The CDR3, as DNA: TGTGCCAGCAGCTTACTCGTTACAGCTAATCAGCCCCAGCATTTT. Translated: CASSLLVTANQPQHF.

The V gene is TRBV4-3, the J gene TRBJ2-1; 9 bases align to TRBD1. The germline CDR1 and CDR2 sequences are LGHNA and YSLEER. This CDR3 has 17 residues. J was trimmed by 2 bases and V by 0 bases; bases with no gene match: 5. The CDR3: CASSQDRGTGPYNEQFF. CDR3 coding DNA: TGCGCCAGCAGCCAAGATCGTGGGACAGGGCCCTACAATGAGCAGTTCTTC.

The chain has TRBV6-5 and TRBJ1-4; perhaps TRBD1 as D (6 bases). This CDR3 comprises 13 residues. CDR1 is MNHEY and CDR2 is SVGAGI in the germline V gene. Trimming took off 6 bases at V and 7 bases at J, with 12 bases between the two ends. CDR3 protein: CASRDGTLEKLFF. For the CDR3, the DNA is TGTGCCAGCAGAGACGGGACACTTGAAAAACTGTTTTTT.

The chain links TRBV7-2 to TRBJ1-1; 7 bases align to TRBD1. Germline lookup yields CDR1 SGHTA and CDR2 FQGNSA. This CDR3 has 15 residues. The V gene end was trimmed by 5 bases and the J gene end by 2 bases; junction bases not matched to a gene: 8. As DNA, the CDR3 is TGTGCCAGCAGCCCAGACAGGGTCATCAACACTGAAGCTTTCTTT. Translated, it gives CASSPDRVINTEAFF.

V is TRBV5-1 and J is TRBJ2-3; a weak D match, TRBD2 (6 bases). This CDR3 comprises 16 residues. In germline, CDR1 is SGHRS, CDR2 YFSETQ. The germline V and J ends were trimmed by 0 bases and 0 bases, with 11 bases remaining between them. The CDR3 coding sequence is TGCGCCAGCAGCTTGGGATCGGGGGTCAGCACAGATACGCAGTATTTT. It encodes CASSLGSGVSTDTQYF.

The chain employs TRBV4-1 and TRBJ1-1; D perhaps matches TRBD1 (5 bases). V lost 1 base, J lost 4 bases, and 10 bases lay in between. Germline CDR1 is MGHRA and CDR2 is YSYEKL. The CDR3 extends over 14 amino acids. This CDR3 is CASSQGGLFTEAFF. The CDR3 DNA reads as TGCGCCAGCAGCCAAGGGGGACTTTTCACTGAAGCTTTCTTT.

This rearrangement joins TRBV6-6 to TRBJ1-2; 7 bases are a match to TRBD1. This CDR3 comprises 14 residues. Germline V gives CDR1 MNHNY, CDR2 SVGAGI (reference sequence). V lost 2 bases to trimming and J lost 2 bases; unmatched junction nucleotides: 2. The CDR3 nucleotides read TGTGCCAGCAGTTACCAGGGGGTAAACTATGGCTACACCTTC. Translating it yields CASSYQGVNYGYTF.

The gene calls are TRBV19 and TRBJ2-5; 8 positions agree with TRBD1. The V gene's germline CDR1 is LNHDA and CDR2 SQIVND (reference sequence). V lost 4 bases to trimming and J lost 4 bases; unmatched junction nucleotides: 2. The CDR3 runs 13 residues. CDR3 in amino acids: CASSKQGGETQYF. The CDR3 DNA sequence: TGTGCCAGTAGTAAACAGGGGGGAGAGACCCAGTACTTC. Drawing the rest from reference TRBV19 and TRBJ2-5, the complete variable domain is DGGITQSPKYLFRKEGQNVTLSCEQNLNHDAMYWYRQDPGQGLRLIYYSQIVNDFQKGDIAEGYSVSREKKESFPLTVTSAQKNPTAFYLCASSKQGGETQYFGPGTRLLVL.

This clone was seen more than once but under ten times. The chain joins TRBV2 to TRBJ2-3, with TRBD2 as a possible D gene (7 bases). Germline CDR1 SNHLY, CDR2 FYNNEI. V gave up 2 bases and J gave up 0 bases, with 15 bases separating them. This CDR3 region has 17 residues. The CDR3 coding sequence is TGTGCCAGCAGTGAAAGGGCCGGGGGGCTAAGCACAGATACGCAGTATTTT. It encodes CASSERAGGLSTDTQYF.

The chain uses TRBV9 and TRBJ2-1; possible D gene TRBD2, 6 bases. CDR3 length equals 13 residues. The V gene lost 4 bases and the J gene lost 10 bases, with 15 bases spanning the gap. The germline V gene encodes CDR1 SGDLS and CDR2 YYNGEE. This CDR3 is CASSPLGGREQFF. The CDR3 bases are TGTGCCAGCAGCCCCTTGGGAGGCAGGGAGCAGTTCTTC.